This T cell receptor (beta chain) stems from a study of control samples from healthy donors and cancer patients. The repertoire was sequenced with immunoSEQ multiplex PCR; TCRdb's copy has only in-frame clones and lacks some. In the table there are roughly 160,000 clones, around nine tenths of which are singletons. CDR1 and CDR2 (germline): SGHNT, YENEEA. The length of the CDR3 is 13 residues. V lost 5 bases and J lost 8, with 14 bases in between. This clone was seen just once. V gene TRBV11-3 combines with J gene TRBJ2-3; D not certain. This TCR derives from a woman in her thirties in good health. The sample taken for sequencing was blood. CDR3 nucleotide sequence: TGTGCCAGCAGCATCGGTCTAAGAACTACGCAGTATTTT. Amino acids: CASSIGLRTTQYF.